The 14 T cell receptor beta chains in this list originate from one sample, sequenced in a study of a mutant IDH1 vaccine in newly diagnosed glioma. Repertoires were generated with immunoSEQ multiplex PCR, while TCRdb's copy carries only in-frame clones and drops some. The sample lists around 50,000 clones, more than 65% occurring once. Time point in this sample: week 35, safety follow-up. Doses comprised 300 ug of mutant IDH1 20-mer peptide each, plus topical imiquimod. Their cognate antigens are unknown. The sample in question was PBMCs, obtained from a glioma patient whose treatment included an IDH1 peptide vaccine. The receptors come from a middle-aged man with glioma.

The gene calls are TRBV4-2 and TRBJ1-6, with 11 bases matching TRBD1. This CDR3 region has 16 residues. The V gene end was trimmed by 4 bases and the J gene end by 7 bases; junction bases not matched to a gene: 6. Per germline, CDR1 LGHNA and CDR2 YNFKEQ. The CDR3 region has the DNA TGTGCCAGCAGCCCCCGGACAGGGGGCTCCAATTCACCCCTCCACTTT. Encoded protein: CASSPRTGGSNSPLHF.

V gene TRBV7-9 combines with J gene TRBJ1-1, with a weak D call TRBD1 (5 bases). The CDR3 runs to 14 residues. In germline, CDR1 is SEHNR, CDR2 FQNEAQ (reference sequence). Trimming cost V 6 bases and J 5 bases, with 16 bases left between them. DNA of the CDR3: TGTGCCAGCAGTCGGGCGTTGGGGGAGACTGAAGCTTTCTTT. It is translated as CASSRALGETEAFF.

A few counts support this clone. The J gene is TRBJ2-1, the V gene TRBV4-1; unclear D gene. The CDR3 loop spans 14 amino acids. V dropped 1 base and J dropped 6 bases, with 10 bases sitting between them. Germline assignment: CDR1 MGHRA and CDR2 YSYEKL. The chain's CDR3 is CASSQVGQTNEQFF. The CDR3 nucleotides read TGCGCCAGCAGCCAAGTCGGCCAAACCAATGAGCAGTTCTTC.

The J gene is TRBJ2-5, the V gene TRBV30; 8 bases fit TRBD2. The CDR3 contains 17 residues. V was clipped by 0 bases and J by 2 bases; unmatched bases: 11. The V gene's germline CDR1 is GTSNPN and CDR2 SVGIG (reference sequence). The CDR3 sequence is CAWSVPRRGDGQETQYF. The CDR3 DNA follows: TGTGCCTGGAGTGTACCGAGGCGGGGGGATGGGCAAGAGACCCAGTACTTC.

V is TRBV5-1 and J is TRBJ2-5; TRBD2 is a possible D gene (5 bases). Between the trimmed V and J ends, which lost 0 bases and 3 bases, there was a span of 18 bases. In germline, CDR1 is SGHRS, CDR2 YFSETQ. The CDR3 covers 17 residues. The CDR3 sequence: CASSLGASRRAKETQYF. CDR3 in DNA: TGCGCCAGCAGCTTGGGGGCTAGCAGGCGTGCGAAAGAGACCCAGTACTTC.

The chain is built from TRBV6-6 and TRBJ2-6; D remains unclear. Germline CDR1 is MNHNY and CDR2 is SVGAGI (reference sequence). The CDR3 is made up of 14 amino acids. Trimming removed 10 bases at V and 3 bases at J, with 13 bases between. CDR3 sequence (DNA): TGTGCCACCGTTGTAAAGGATGGGGCCAACGTCCTGACTTTC. Its protein product is CATVVKDGANVLTF.

This clone was seen once. This rearrangement joins TRBV6-5 to TRBJ2-7; D is uncertain. Germline V gene data show CDR1 as MNHEY and CDR2 as SVGAGI. V dropped 1 base and J dropped 5 bases, with 9 bases sitting between them. The CDR3 runs 13 residues. Written as DNA, the CDR3 is TGTGCCAGCAGTTACTACAGCCAGGACGAGCAGTACTTC. Translating gives CASSYYSQDEQYF.

The rearrangement uses TRBV6-5 and TRBJ2-7; TRBD1 aligns across 10 bases. The CDR3 length is 15 residues. The germline V gene encodes CDR1 MNHEY and CDR2 SVGAGI. Trimming took 5 bases from V and 1 from J; bases not matched to a gene: 5. In DNA, the CDR3 is TGTGCCAGCAGTCCCGGGACAGGGGTATCCTACGAGCAGTACTTC. It is translated as CASSPGTGVSYEQYF.

The chain uses TRBV5-1 and TRBJ1-4; D is possibly TRBD1 (6 bases). The germline V gene has CDR1 SGHRS and CDR2 YFSETQ. The CDR3 consists of 15 residues. Trimming stripped 0 bases from V and 7 bases from J, with 13 bases between. In DNA form, the CDR3 reads TGCGCCAGCAGCTTGGCCGCAGGGGTGGGTGAAAAACTGTTTTTT. Its protein is CASSLAAGVGEKLFF.

This clone occurred a few times. J is TRBJ1-1 and V is TRBV10-1; 11 bases are shared with TRBD1. The germline V gene has CDR1 WNHNN and CDR2 SYGVQD (reference sequence). The CDR3 is made up of 15 amino acids. The V segment lost 0 bases and the J segment 4 bases; nucleotides outside the gene matches: 1. The CDR3 here is CASSESGTGGTEAFF. The CDR3 DNA reads TGCGCCAGCAGTGAGTCCGGGACAGGGGGCACTGAAGCTTTCTTT.

This clone appeared a few times. The V and J genes are TRBV15 and TRBJ2-7, with TRBD1 matching 7 bases. Germline values: CDR1 LNHNV, CDR2 YYDKDF (reference sequence). V was clipped by 3 bases and J by 7 bases; unmatched bases: 6. This CDR3 has 13 amino acids. The CDR3 DNA is TGTGCCACCAGCAGTATAGGGGGCGAAGAGCAGTACTTC. The encoded protein is CATSSIGGEEQYF. Full variable domain (rest looked up from reference TRBV15 and TRBJ2-7): DAMVIQNPRYQVTQFGKPVTLSCSQTLNHNVMYWYQQKSSQAPKLLFHYYDKDFNNEADTPDNFQSRRPNTSFCFLDIRSPGLGDTAMYLCATSSIGGEEQYFGPGTRLTVT.

V is TRBV27 and J is TRBJ1-5; no definite D call. Germline V lookup: CDR1 MNHEY, CDR2 SMNVEV (reference sequence). The CDR3 has 17 amino acids. Trimming removed 2 bases from V and 2 bases from J, with 16 bases in between. The CDR3, as DNA: TGTGCCAGCAGTTTAAGGCCCCCGGGGTTCGGCAATCAGCCCCAGCATTTT. Its translation is CASSLRPPGFGNQPQHF.

The chain has TRBV4-1 and TRBJ1-6, with D uncertain. The germline V gene has CDR1 MGHRA and CDR2 YSYEKL. The ends were cut back, 0 bases at V and 7 bases at J, with 4 bases in the middle. This CDR3 is 13 amino acids long. CDR3 sequence: CASSQERNSPLHF. In DNA, the CDR3 is TGCGCCAGCAGCCAAGAGAGGAATTCACCCCTCCACTTT.

The chain is built from TRBV19 and TRBJ1-2, with a weak D call TRBD1 (5 bases). CDR3 size: 16 residues. V shed 4 bases and J shed 4 bases, with 19 bases lying between them. Germline lookup yields CDR1 LNHDA and CDR2 SQIVND (reference sequence). This chain's CDR3 is CASSTDLQAHSYGYTF. CDR3 in DNA: TGTGCCAGTAGTACCGATCTACAGGCGCACTCCTATGGCTACACCTTC.